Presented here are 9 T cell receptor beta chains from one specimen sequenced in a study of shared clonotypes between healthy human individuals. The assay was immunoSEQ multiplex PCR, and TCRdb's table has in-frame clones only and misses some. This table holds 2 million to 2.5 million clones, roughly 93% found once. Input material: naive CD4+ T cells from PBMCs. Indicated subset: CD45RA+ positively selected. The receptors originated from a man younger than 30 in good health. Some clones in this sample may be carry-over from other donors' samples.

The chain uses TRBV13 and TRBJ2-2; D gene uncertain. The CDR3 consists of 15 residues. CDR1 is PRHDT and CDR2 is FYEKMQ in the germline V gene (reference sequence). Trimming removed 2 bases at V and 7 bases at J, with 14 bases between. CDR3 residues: CASSLPFPRGGELFF. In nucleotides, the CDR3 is TGTGCCAGCAGCTTACCGTTCCCTCGCGGCGGGGAGCTGTTTTTT.

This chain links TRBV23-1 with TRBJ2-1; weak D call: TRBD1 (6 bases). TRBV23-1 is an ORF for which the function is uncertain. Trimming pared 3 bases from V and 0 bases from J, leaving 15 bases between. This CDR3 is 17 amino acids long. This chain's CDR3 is CASSQLRQASSYNEQFF. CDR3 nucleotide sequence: TGCGCCAGCAGTCAGCTAAGACAGGCGAGCTCCTACAATGAGCAGTTCTTC.

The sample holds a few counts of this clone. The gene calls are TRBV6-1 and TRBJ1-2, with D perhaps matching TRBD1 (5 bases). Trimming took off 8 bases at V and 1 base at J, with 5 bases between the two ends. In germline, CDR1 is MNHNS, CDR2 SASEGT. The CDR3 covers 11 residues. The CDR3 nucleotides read TGTGCCAGCCAGGGTAACTATGGCTACACCTTC. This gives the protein CASQGNYGYTF.

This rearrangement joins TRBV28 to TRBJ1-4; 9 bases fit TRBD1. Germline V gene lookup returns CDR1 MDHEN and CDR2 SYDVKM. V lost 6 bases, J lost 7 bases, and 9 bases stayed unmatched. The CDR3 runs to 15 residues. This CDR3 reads CASRPRDRVPEKLFF. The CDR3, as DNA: TGTGCCAGCAGACCACGGGACAGGGTCCCTGAAAAACTGTTTTTT.

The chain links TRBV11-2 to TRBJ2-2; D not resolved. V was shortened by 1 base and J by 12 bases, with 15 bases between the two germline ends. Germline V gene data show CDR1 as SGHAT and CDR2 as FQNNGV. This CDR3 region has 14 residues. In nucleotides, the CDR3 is TGTGCCAGCAGCTTAGGATTGGCGGCCGACCAGCTGTTTTTT. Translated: CASSLGLAADQLFF.

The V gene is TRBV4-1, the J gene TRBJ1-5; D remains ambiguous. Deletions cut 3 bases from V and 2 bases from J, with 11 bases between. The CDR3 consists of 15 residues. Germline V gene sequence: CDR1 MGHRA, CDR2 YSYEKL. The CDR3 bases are TGCGCCAGCAGCCACGACCGGGCGGGCAATCAGCCCCAGCATTTT. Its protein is CASSHDRAGNQPQHF.

The CDR3 bases are TGTGCCAGCAGCCCCCATGGCGCGGCGGCTAATGAAAAACTGTTTTTT. Translating gives CASSPHGAAANEKLFF. J is TRBJ1-4 and V is TRBV7-9; D unclear. V was shortened by 5 bases and J by 3 bases, with 16 bases between the two germline ends. There are 16 residues in the CDR3. Germline loops: CDR1 SEHNR, CDR2 FQNEAQ (reference sequence).

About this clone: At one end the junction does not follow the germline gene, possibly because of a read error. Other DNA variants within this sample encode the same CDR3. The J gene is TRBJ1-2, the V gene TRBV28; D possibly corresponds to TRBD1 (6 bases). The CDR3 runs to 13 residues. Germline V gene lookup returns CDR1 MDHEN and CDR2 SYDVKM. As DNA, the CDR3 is TGTGCCAGCAGCTTATTTGACAGGCATGGCTACACCTTC. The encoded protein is CASSLFDRHGYTF.

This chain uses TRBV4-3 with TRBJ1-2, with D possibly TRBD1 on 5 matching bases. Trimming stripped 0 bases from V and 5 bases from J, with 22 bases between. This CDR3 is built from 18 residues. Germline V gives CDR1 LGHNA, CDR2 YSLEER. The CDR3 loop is CASSQDTGEGKQTYGYTF. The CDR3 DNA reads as TGCGCCAGCAGCCAAGATACAGGTGAGGGCAAACAGACGTATGGCTACACCTTC.